This entry is about one T cell receptor (beta chain). Its antigen remains unknown. The sample comes from a study of T cells in Graves' hyperthyroidism and ophthalmopathy. Authors of the study amplified TCR beta CDR3 regions from RNA transcripts. During a first-round RT-PCR of the TCR CDR3, the HTBI primer set was used. TCRdb redid the calling of the multiplex PCR reads with MiXCR, one entry per CDR3 protein. This sample has approximately 570,000 distinct CDR3 sequences, with 15% to 20% found just once. Disease duration was under 3 months in the ophthalmopathy patients, who also had a Clinical Activity Score of at least 3 and a NOSPECS grade of at least 4. The source of the PBMCs was approximately 9.5 ml of fresh peripheral blood. Findings and caveats of the study: Expanded thyroid clonotypes (above 0.001) were mostly also found in blood.

The sample was blood. This TCR was recovered from a man in his forties with Graves' ophthalmopathy.

The CDR3 nucleotides read TGTGCCAGCAGTGAATTTGGGTTTAGCCCCGGGGAGCTGTTTTTT. It is translated as CASSEFGFSPGELFF. This rearrangement joins TRBV2 to TRBJ2-2; D unresolved. Germline CDR1 SNHLY, CDR2 FYNNEI. Trimming removed 2 bases from V and 6 bases from J, with 13 bases in between. The CDR3 is 15 residues long.